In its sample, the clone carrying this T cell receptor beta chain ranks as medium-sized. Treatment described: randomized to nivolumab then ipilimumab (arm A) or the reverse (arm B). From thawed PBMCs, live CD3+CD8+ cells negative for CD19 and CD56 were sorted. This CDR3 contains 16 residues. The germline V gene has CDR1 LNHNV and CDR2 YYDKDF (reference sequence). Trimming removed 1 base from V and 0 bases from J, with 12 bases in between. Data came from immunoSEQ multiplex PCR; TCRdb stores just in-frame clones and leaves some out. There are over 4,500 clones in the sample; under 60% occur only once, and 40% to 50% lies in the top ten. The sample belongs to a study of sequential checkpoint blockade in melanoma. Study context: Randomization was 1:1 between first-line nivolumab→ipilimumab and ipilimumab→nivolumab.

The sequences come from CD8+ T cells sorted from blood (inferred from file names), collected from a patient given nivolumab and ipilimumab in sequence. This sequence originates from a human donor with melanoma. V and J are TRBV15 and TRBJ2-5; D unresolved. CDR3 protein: CATSRGVLLYQETQYF. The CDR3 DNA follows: TGTGCCACCAGCAGAGGTGTACTGCTGTACCAAGAGACCCAGTACTTC.